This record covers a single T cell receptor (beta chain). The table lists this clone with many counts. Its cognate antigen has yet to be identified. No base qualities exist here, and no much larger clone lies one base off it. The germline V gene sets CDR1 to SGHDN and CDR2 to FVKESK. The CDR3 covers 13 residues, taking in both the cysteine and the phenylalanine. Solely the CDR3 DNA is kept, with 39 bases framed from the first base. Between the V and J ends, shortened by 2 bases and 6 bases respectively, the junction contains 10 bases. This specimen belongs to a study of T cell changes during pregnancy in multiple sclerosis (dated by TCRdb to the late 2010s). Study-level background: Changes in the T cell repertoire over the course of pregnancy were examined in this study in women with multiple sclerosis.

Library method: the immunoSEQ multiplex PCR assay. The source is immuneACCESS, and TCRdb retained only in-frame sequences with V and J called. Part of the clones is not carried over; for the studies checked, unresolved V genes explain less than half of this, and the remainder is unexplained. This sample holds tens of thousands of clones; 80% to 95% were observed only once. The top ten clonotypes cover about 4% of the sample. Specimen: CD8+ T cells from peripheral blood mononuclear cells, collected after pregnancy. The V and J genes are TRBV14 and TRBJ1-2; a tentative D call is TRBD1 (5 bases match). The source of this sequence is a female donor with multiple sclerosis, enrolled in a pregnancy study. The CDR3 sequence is CASSQLQANGYTF. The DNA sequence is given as TGTGCCAGCAGCCAATTACAGGCAAATGGCTACACCTTC.